This TCR beta chain was profiled in a study of T cells in Graves' hyperthyroidism and ophthalmopathy. Findings and limits, study-wide: In validation, the model predicted ophthalmopathy. These predictions came a median roughly 6.5 months before onset.

The V gene lost 4 bases and the J gene lost 7 bases, with 17 bases spanning the gap. There are 14 residues in the CDR3. CDR1 is SGHKS, CDR2 YYEKEE, per germline (reference sequence). Amplified TCR beta CDR3 regions came from RNA transcripts. First-round RT-PCR targeting the TCR CDR3 was performed with the HTBI primer set. TCRdb reanalysed the multiplex PCR reads using MiXCR and keeps one entry per CDR3 protein. Of under 400,000 distinct CDR3 sequences in the sample, about 12% were seen once. This clonotype has just a few counts. The antigen remains undetermined. The V and J genes are TRBV5-5 and TRBJ1-1; perhaps TRBD1 as D (6 bases). The sequenced sample was blood. This receptor was identified in a woman under 30 with Graves' hyperthyroidism. The CDR3 is CASSPGTRNLEAFF. Here the CDR3 DNA reads TGTGCCAGCAGCCCCGGGACACGGAACCTTGAAGCTTTCTTT.